There are many counts of the clone carrying this T cell receptor (beta chain). Its matching antigen is unknown. HTBI primers from iRepertoire and Arm-PCR of CDR3 regions yielded the TCR beta libraries. TCRdb fed the multiplex PCR reads into MiXCR, producing one record per CDR3 protein. The sample holds 350,000 to 500,000 distinct CDR3 sequences, roughly 23% seen once. Noted time point: persistent/refractory GD, antithyroid drugs over 5 years with positive TRAb. The TCR library was made from RNA extracted from PBMCs. The data originate from a study of regulatory T cells in long-lasting Graves disease. About the study: Over 5 years of antithyroid drugs with positive TSH receptor antibodies was taken to mean persistent Graves' disease. Overall study findings and caveats: Among samples with persistent disease, TRBV28, TRBJ1-2 and TRBJ2-5 were favored.

The CDR3 runs to 15 residues. The V and J ends lost 6 bases and 4 bases, in that order; junction bases with no gene match: 5. The chain has TRBV12-3 or TRBV12-4 and TRBJ2-5, with 13 positions matching TRBD2. Sequences were derived from peripheral blood mononuclear cells (PBMCs), sampled when the disease was refractory, from a patient treated with antithyroid drugs. The receptor comes from a female donor with Graves disease. CDR3 in DNA: TGTGCCAGCAGCGGACTAGCGGGAGTATTAGAGACCCAGTACTTC. Translated, it gives CASSGLAGVLETQYF.